This T cell receptor (beta chain) appears in the sequencing data of a study of T cell responses to AZD1222 COVID-19 vaccine. General study results and limits: Close to half of spike-specific TCRs reportedly recognize unmutated variant regions.

TCRdb's table, derived via immunoSEQ multiplex PCR, lists solely in-frame clones and lacks some. The table records approximately 140,000 clones, approximately 89% of them present only once. On this clone: Its cognate antigen is unknown.

The V gene lost 5 bases and the J gene lost 7 bases, with 17 bases spanning the gap. Germline-derived CDR1 and CDR2 are SNHLY and FYNNEI. There are 14 residues in the CDR3. This TCR was recovered from an adult in good health. This chain joins TRBV2 and TRBJ1-2, with D tentatively TRBD1 (5 bases). The source was peripheral blood, collected on day 0 of AZD1222 vaccination. The CDR3 sequence: CASSLTVARGGYTF. The CDR3 DNA reads TGTGCCAGCAGTCTAACGGTAGCTAGGGGTGGCTACACCTTC.